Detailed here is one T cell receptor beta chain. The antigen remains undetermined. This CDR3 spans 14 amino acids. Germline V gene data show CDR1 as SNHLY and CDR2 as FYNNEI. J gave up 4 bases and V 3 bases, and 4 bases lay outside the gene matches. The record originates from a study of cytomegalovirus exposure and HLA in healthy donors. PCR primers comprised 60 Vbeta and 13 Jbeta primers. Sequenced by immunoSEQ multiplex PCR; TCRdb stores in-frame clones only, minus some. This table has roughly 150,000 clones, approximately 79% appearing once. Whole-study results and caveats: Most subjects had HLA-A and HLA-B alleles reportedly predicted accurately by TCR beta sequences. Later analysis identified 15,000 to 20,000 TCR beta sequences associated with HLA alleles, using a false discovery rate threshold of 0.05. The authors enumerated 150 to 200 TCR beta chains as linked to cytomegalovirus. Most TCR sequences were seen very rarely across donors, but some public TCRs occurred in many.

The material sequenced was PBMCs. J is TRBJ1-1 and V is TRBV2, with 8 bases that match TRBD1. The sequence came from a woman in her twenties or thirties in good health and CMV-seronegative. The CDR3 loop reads CASSETGEATEAFF. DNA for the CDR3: TGTGCCAGCAGTGAGACAGGGGAGGCCACTGAAGCTTTCTTT.